Below, 28 T cell receptor beta chains from the same sample are listed, as sequenced in a study of tissue T cells after allogeneic stem cell transplantation. Libraries were prepared by immunoSEQ multiplex PCR; TCRdb keeps only in-frame clonotypes and omits some of them. Among more than 9,000 clones, around 70% were seen once, and the ten largest hold approximately 15%. Source: tissue from the right colon, taken at autopsy. These receptors were obtained from a woman aged 18-49 years with breast cancer.

The V gene is TRBV27, the J gene TRBJ1-5; 10 bases agree with TRBD1. The germline CDR1 and CDR2 sequences are MNHEY and SMNVEV (reference sequence). Losses at the gene ends were 2 bases for V and 5 bases for J; bases not matched to a gene: 3. The CDR3 is 15 amino acids. The CDR3 loop is CASSLGTGEDQPQHF. CDR3 coding DNA: TGTGCCAGCAGTTTAGGGACAGGGGAGGATCAGCCCCAGCATTTT.

V and J are TRBV3-1 (or the pseudogene TRBV3-2) and TRBJ2-7; TRBD1 matches 9 bases. This CDR3 comprises 14 residues. The V and J ends lost 9 bases and 5 bases, in that order; junction bases with no gene match: 11. Germline CDR1 is LGHDT and CDR2 is YNNKEL (reference sequence). CDR3 in amino acids: CARGRQGVLHEQYF. CDR3 nucleotide sequence: TGTGCCAGGGGACGACAGGGGGTCCTCCACGAGCAGTACTTC.

DNA for the CDR3: TGTGCCAGCAGCTTAGGGGTGGGGTCCCGCACAGATACGCAGTATTTT. Translating gives CASSLGVGSRTDTQYF. V usage is TRBV7-8 and J usage is TRBJ2-3; unclear D gene. Germline loops: CDR1 SGHVS, CDR2 FQNEAQ. This CDR3 comprises 16 residues. Trimming shortened V by 1 base and J by 1 base, and 12 bases separated the two germline ends.

V usage is TRBV14 and J usage is TRBJ1-2; D gene ambiguous. This CDR3 has 14 amino acids. Trimming pared 0 bases from V and 5 bases from J, leaving 10 bases between. The germline CDR1 and CDR2 sequences are SGHDN and FVKESK. DNA of the CDR3: TGTGCCAGCAGCCAAGATCCCAGGTATTATGGCTACACCTTC. Protein product: CASSQDPRYYGYTF.

The chain recombines TRBV30 with TRBJ1-3; tentative D call: TRBD1 (5 bases). V lost 0 bases to trimming and J lost 3 bases, with 6 bases between them. CDR1 GTSNPN and CDR2 SVGIG come from the germline V gene (reference sequence). CDR3 size: 13 residues. This CDR3 is CAWSVQVGNTIYF. CDR3 sequence (DNA): TGTGCCTGGAGTGTACAGGTTGGAAACACCATATATTTT.

The J gene is TRBJ1-1, the V gene TRBV28; tentatively, D is TRBD1 (5 bases). Trimming took off 3 bases at V and 5 bases at J, with 16 bases between the two ends. The CDR3 loop spans 15 amino acids. The germline V gene encodes CDR1 MDHEN and CDR2 SYDVKM. CDR3: CASSFRQGVRTEAFF. The CDR3 region has the DNA TGTGCCAGCAGTTTCCGCCAGGGAGTCCGGACTGAAGCTTTCTTT.

This clone was observed a handful of times. The rearrangement links TRBV6-2 or TRBV6-3 to TRBJ2-3; 9 nucleotides agree with TRBD2. The length of the CDR3 is 18 residues. With 2 bases clipped from V and 2 bases from J, the junction kept 11 bases outside the gene matches. The germline V gene encodes CDR1 MNHEY and CDR2 SVGEGT. The DNA of the CDR3 is TGTGCCAGCAGTTACCCCCTAGGGGTAGCGGGGGACACAGATACGCAGTATTTT. Its translation is CASSYPLGVAGDTDTQYF.

This chain links TRBV2 with TRBJ2-3, with TRBD1 identical over 9 bases. This CDR3 contains 15 residues. With 1 base clipped from V and 6 bases from J, the junction kept 5 bases outside the gene matches. Germline lookup yields CDR1 SNHLY and CDR2 FYNNEI. The CDR3 nucleotides are TGTGCCAGCAGTGAAGAGGGACAGGGAGGGGATACGCAGTATTTT. It specifies CASSEEGQGGDTQYF.

The J gene is TRBJ2-2, the V gene TRBV7-2; either TRBD1 or TRBD2 may supply D (5 bases each). The CDR3 has 14 amino acids. The V gene's germline CDR1 is SGHTA and CDR2 FQGNSA. Trimming pared 8 bases from V and 6 bases from J, leaving 16 bases between. Here the CDR3 DNA reads TGTGCCAGCGGCAGGAATTTGGGGGCCGGGGAGCTGTTTTTT. Amino acids: CASGRNLGAGELFF.

The V gene is TRBV19, the J gene TRBJ2-5; D is possibly TRBD1 or TRBD2 (6 bases each). The CDR3 is made up of 15 amino acids. The germline V gene encodes CDR1 LNHDA and CDR2 SQIVND (reference sequence). The V gene lost 2 bases and the J gene lost 5 bases, with 15 bases spanning the gap. CDR3 loop: CASSIQWGALETQYF. CDR3 nucleotide sequence: TGTGCCAGTAGTATACAATGGGGGGCTCTGGAGACCCAGTACTTC.

The V and J genes are TRBV7-9 and TRBJ1-4; D is perhaps TRBD1 (6 bases). V lost 4 bases and J lost 8, with 20 bases in between. CDR1 is SEHNR, CDR2 FQNEAQ, per germline (reference sequence). This CDR3 has 16 amino acids. The CDR3 loop reads CASSSPPQGRDEKLFF. CDR3 sequence (DNA): TGTGCCAGCAGCTCTCCCCCACAGGGCCGGGACGAAAAACTGTTTTTT.

This clone has a handful of counts. The CDR3 sequence: CASSPSGTGYNSPLHF. CDR3 sequence (DNA): TGCGCCAGCAGCCCCAGCGGGACAGGGTATAATTCACCCCTCCACTTT. The chain recombines TRBV5-1 with TRBJ1-6, with 9 bases fitting TRBD1. Trimming at V came to 4 bases and at J to 4 bases, leaving 6 bases not matched to a gene. CDR1 and CDR2 (germline): SGHRS, YFSETQ. The CDR3 contains 16 residues.

The chain couples TRBV28 to TRBJ2-2; TRBD1 or TRBD2 may be the D gene (5 bases each). Germline V gives CDR1 MDHEN, CDR2 SYDVKM. This CDR3 has 13 amino acids. The V gene lost 8 bases and the J gene lost 5 bases, with 12 bases spanning the gap. The chain's CDR3 is CASGTVSTGELFF. CDR3 nucleotide sequence: TGTGCCAGCGGGACGGTCTCGACCGGGGAGCTGTTTTTT.

V and J are TRBV18 and TRBJ1-1; 10 bases align to TRBD1. Germline values: CDR1 KGHSH, CDR2 LQKENI. This CDR3 contains 16 residues. V was clipped by 6 bases and J by 1 base; unmatched bases: 8. The CDR3 nucleotides are TGTGCCAGCTCTCGCCGACAGGGGGCCGGGAACACTGAAGCTTTCTTT. As protein: CASSRRQGAGNTEAFF.

The chain links TRBV5-4 to TRBJ2-3, with TRBD2 matching over 9 bases. The J segment lost 8 bases and the V segment lost 3 bases, leaving 10 bases of the junction unmatched. The CDR3 totals 15 residues. Per the germline V gene, CDR1 is SGHNT and CDR2 is YYREEE (reference sequence). CDR3 in amino acids: CASSSDGGGGGTQYF. The CDR3 DNA reads TGTGCCAGCAGCTCCGACGGTGGCGGGGGGGGTACGCAGTATTTT.

CDR3 in amino acids: CASSQGRGITYNEQFF. CDR3 nucleotides: TGTGCCAGCAGCCAAGGTCGAGGGATTACCTACAATGAGCAGTTCTTC. V and J are TRBV4-2 and TRBJ2-1; D is possibly TRBD2 (5 bases). The CDR3 is 16 residues long. Germline V gives CDR1 LGHNA, CDR2 YNFKEQ. Trimming cost V 1 base and J 2 bases, with 12 bases left between them.

The chain carries TRBV6-5 and TRBJ2-3; 8 bases fit TRBD2. V lost 5 bases to trimming and J lost 2 bases; unmatched junction nucleotides: 6. Germline CDR1 and CDR2: MNHEY and SVGAGI. The CDR3 is 15 amino acids. Here the CDR3 reads CASSPPGGYTDTQYF. The CDR3, as DNA: TGTGCCAGCAGTCCGCCGGGGGGGTACACAGATACGCAGTATTTT.

This chain joins TRBV25-1 and TRBJ2-5, with 7 bases lining up with TRBD2. The CDR3 runs to 14 residues. V lost 8 bases to trimming and J lost 1 base; unmatched junction nucleotides: 7. Germline V lookup: CDR1 MGHDK, CDR2 SYGVNS. The CDR3 is CASLGGGPQETQYF. The CDR3 bases are TGTGCCAGCTTGGGGGGGGGACCCCAAGAGACCCAGTACTTC. Looking up the rest from reference TRBV25-1 and TRBJ2-5 gives the full variable domain: EADIYQTPRYLVIGTGKKITLECSQTMGHDKMYWYQQDPGMELHLIHYSYGVNSTEKGDLSSESTVSRIRTEHFPLTLESARPSHTSQYLCASLGGGPQETQYFGPGTRLLVL.

As DNA, the CDR3 is TGTGCCAGCAGTTTAACGGGGGGGCCCTCCTACGAGCAGTACTTC. Amino acids: CASSLTGGPSYEQYF. The V gene is TRBV27, the J gene TRBJ2-7; 8 bases align to TRBD2. This CDR3 spans 15 amino acids. Trimming cost V 2 bases and J 0 bases; bases outside gene matches: 3. Germline CDR1 MNHEY, CDR2 SMNVEV (reference sequence).

This clone was observed once. The chain employs TRBV7-3 and TRBJ2-3, with 7 positions matching TRBD2. The germline V gene encodes CDR1 SGHTA and CDR2 FQGTGA. The V gene end was trimmed by 5 bases and the J gene end by 1 base; junction bases not matched to a gene: 3. The CDR3 extends over 14 amino acids. The CDR3: CASSRGGGTDTQYF. Written as DNA, the CDR3 is TGTGCCAGCAGCCGGGGAGGGGGCACAGATACGCAGTATTTT.

This chain uses TRBV19 with TRBJ2-3; D is undetermined. CDR1 and CDR2 (germline): LNHDA, SQIVND (reference sequence). The ends were cut back, 1 base at V and 0 bases at J, with 14 bases in the middle. The CDR3 spans 17 residues. The CDR3 region has the DNA TGTGCCAGTAGTATAGCCGCCGAATCGGCTAGCACAGATACGCAGTATTTT. Residues: CASSIAAESASTDTQYF.

The chain employs TRBV19 and TRBJ1-5; D gene ambiguous. Trimming took off 8 bases at V and 5 bases at J, with 10 bases between the two ends. The germline V gene encodes CDR1 LNHDA and CDR2 SQIVND (reference sequence). The CDR3 has 12 residues. CDR3 sequence reads: CASLGGHQPQHF. The DNA of the CDR3 is TGTGCCAGTTTAGGCGGACATCAGCCCCAGCATTTT. The full variable domain, with the rest looked up from reference TRBV19 and TRBJ1-5, is DGGITQSPKYLFRKEGQNVTLSCEQNLNHDAMYWYRQDPGQGLRLIYYSQIVNDFQKGDIAEGYSVSREKKESFPLTVTSAQKNPTAFYLCASLGGHQPQHFGDGTRLSIL.

This chain connects TRBV2 to TRBJ2-1, with 8 bases fitting TRBD2. Per germline, CDR1 SNHLY and CDR2 FYNNEI. J gave up 6 bases and V 3 bases, and 7 bases lay outside the gene matches. The CDR3 totals 15 residues. The CDR3 here is CASSEVREDLNEQFF. CDR3 in DNA: TGTGCCAGCAGTGAGGTGCGGGAGGACCTCAATGAGCAGTTCTTC.

The V and J genes are TRBV4-3 and TRBJ2-3; 9 nucleotides match TRBD2. Germline CDR1 is LGHNA and CDR2 is YSLEER. The CDR3 spans 17 residues. V lost 4 bases and J lost 5; bases outside the gene matches: 13. CDR3 amino acids: CASSRRIFSGGEDTQYF. CDR3 DNA sequence: TGCGCCAGCAGCCGCCGTATTTTTAGCGGGGGAGAAGATACGCAGTATTTT.

This clone was picked up a small number of times. The chain carries TRBV2 and TRBJ2-5, with 8 bases fitting TRBD1. The CDR3 is 16 amino acids. The germline V gene has CDR1 SNHLY and CDR2 FYNNEI. Trimming took 3 bases from V and 5 from J; bases not matched to a gene: 11. This chain's CDR3 is CASSEGRTGRSETQYF. CDR3 sequence (DNA): TGTGCCAGCAGTGAGGGCCGGACAGGGAGGTCCGAGACCCAGTACTTC.

This rearrangement joins TRBV5-1 to TRBJ1-6, with TRBD1 as a possible D gene (6 bases). This CDR3 is 14 amino acids long. The V gene's germline CDR1 is SGHRS and CDR2 YFSETQ. V lost 3 bases and J lost 7, with 11 bases in between. CDR3 in amino acids: CASSSQGGNSPLHF. The CDR3 nucleotides read TGCGCCAGCAGCTCACAGGGTGGGAATTCACCCCTCCACTTT.

The chain links TRBV5-6 to TRBJ2-1; D is possibly TRBD1 (6 bases). The CDR3 sequence is 15 residues long. Per the germline V gene, CDR1 is SGHDT and CDR2 is YYEEEE. The V end was cut by 3 bases, the J end by 6 bases, with 16 bases between. The CDR3 coding sequence is TGTGCCAGCAGCTCTGCCCCGGACAGTTCCAATGAGCAGTTCTTC. Translated: CASSSAPDSSNEQFF.

This clone was detected only a few times. This chain links TRBV15 with TRBJ2-5; D tentatively reads TRBD1 or TRBD2 (6 bases each). The CDR3 covers 15 residues. CDR1 LNHNV and CDR2 YYDKDF come from the germline V gene (reference sequence). V gave up 5 bases and J gave up 9 bases, with 22 bases separating them. CDR3 residues: CATSGGTGTKMAQYF. CDR3 bases: TGTGCCACCAGCGGAGGGACGGGGACAAAAATGGCCCAGTACTTC.